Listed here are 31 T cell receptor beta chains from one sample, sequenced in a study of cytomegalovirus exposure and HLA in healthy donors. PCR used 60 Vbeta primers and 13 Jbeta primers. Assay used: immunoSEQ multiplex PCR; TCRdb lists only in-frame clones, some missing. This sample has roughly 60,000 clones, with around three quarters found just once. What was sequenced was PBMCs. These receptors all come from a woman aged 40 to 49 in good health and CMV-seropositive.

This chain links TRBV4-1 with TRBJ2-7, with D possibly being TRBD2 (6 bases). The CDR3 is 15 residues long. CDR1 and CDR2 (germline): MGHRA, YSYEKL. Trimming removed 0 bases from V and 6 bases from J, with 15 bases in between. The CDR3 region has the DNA TGCGCCAGCAGCCAAGAATCCATCTCCGGGGGCGAGCAGTACTTC. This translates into CASSQESISGGEQYF.

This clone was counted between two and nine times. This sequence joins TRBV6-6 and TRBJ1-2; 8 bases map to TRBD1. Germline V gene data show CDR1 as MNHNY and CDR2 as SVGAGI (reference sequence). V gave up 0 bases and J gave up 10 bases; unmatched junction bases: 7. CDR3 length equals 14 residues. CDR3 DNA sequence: TGTGCCAGCAGTTACTCGACACGGGACAGGTTCTACACCTTC. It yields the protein CASSYSTRDRFYTF.

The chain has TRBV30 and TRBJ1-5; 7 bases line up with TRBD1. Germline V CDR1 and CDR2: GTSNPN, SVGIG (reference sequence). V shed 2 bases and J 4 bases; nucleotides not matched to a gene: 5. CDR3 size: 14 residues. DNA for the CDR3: TGTGCCTGGAGTCTTACAGGGGCTAATCAGCCCCAGCATTTT. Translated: CAWSLTGANQPQHF.

CDR3 sequence: CASSETGGTDEKLFF. The DNA for the CDR3 is TGTGCCAGCAGTGAAACAGGGGGCACTGATGAAAAACTGTTTTTT. This chain joins TRBV2 and TRBJ1-4; TRBD1 agrees at 9 bases. From germline, CDR1 is SNHLY and CDR2 FYNNEI. The CDR3 runs 15 residues. The trim removed 2 bases at V and 6 bases at J, leaving 4 bases unmatched.

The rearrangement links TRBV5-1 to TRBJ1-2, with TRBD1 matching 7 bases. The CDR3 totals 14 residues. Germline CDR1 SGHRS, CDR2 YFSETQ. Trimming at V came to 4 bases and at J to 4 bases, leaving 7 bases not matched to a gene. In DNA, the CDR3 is TGCGCCAGCAGCGCCCGACAGGGAAGCTATGGCTACACCTTC. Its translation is CASSARQGSYGYTF. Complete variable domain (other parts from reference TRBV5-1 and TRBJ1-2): KAGVTQTPRYLIKTRGQQVTLSCSPISGHRSVSWYQQTPGQGLQFLFEYFSETQRNKGNFPGRFSGRQFSNSRSEMNVSTLELGDSALYLCASSARQGSYGYTFGSGTRLTVV.

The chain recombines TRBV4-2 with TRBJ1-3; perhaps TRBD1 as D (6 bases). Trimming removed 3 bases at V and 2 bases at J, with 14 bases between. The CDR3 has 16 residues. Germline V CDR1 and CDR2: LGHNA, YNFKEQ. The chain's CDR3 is CASSHRTGRTGNTIYF. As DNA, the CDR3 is TGTGCCAGCAGCCACAGAACAGGGAGAACTGGAAACACCATATATTTT.

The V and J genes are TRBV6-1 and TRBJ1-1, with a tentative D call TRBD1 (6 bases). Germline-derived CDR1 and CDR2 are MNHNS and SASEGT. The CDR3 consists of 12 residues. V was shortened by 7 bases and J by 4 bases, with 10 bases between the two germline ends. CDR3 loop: CASKGDFTEAFF. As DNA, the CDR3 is TGTGCCAGCAAGGGGGATTTCACTGAAGCTTTCTTT.

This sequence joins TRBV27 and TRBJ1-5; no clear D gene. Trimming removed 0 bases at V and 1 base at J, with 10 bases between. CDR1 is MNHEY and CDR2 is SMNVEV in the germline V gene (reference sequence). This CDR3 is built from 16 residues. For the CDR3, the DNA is TGTGCCAGCAGTTTATCGGGCCCGGGGAGCAATCAGCCCCAGCATTTT. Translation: CASSLSGPGSNQPQHF.

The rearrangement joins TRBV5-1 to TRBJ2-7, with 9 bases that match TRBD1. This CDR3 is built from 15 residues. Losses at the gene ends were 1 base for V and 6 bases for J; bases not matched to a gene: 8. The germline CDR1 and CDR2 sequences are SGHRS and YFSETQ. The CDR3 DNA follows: TGCGCCAGCAGCTTGCGGTTGGACAGGGGTCGCGAGCAGTACTTC. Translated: CASSLRLDRGREQYF.

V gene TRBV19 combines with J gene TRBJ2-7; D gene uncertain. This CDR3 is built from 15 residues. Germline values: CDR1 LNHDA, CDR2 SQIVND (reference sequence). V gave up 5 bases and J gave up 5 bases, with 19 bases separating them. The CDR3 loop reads CASSSLGPGVNEQYF. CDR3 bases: TGTGCCAGTAGTTCCCTGGGCCCCGGTGTCAACGAGCAGTACTTC.

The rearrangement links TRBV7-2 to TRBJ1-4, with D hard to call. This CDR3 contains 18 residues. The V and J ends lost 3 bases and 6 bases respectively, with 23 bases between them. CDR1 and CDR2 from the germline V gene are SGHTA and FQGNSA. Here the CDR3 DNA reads TGTGCCAGCAGCTTTAGCGTTTTCGGGATACATGGGGATGAAAAACTGTTTTTT. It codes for CASSFSVFGIHGDEKLFF.

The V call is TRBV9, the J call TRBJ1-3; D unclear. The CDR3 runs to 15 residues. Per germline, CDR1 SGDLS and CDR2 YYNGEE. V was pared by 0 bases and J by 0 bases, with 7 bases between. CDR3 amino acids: CASSVDPGSGNTIYF. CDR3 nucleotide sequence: TGTGCCAGCAGCGTAGATCCGGGCTCTGGAAACACCATATATTTT.

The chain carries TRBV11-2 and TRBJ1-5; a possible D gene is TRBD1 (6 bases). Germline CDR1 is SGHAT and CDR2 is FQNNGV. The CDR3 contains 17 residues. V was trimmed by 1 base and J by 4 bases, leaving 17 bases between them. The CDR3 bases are TGTGCCAGCAGCTTAGGAGGGGCAGGGGCGATTAATCAGCCCCAGCATTTT. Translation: CASSLGGAGAINQPQHF. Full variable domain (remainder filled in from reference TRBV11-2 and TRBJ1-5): EAGVAQSPRYKIIEKRQSVAFWCNPISGHATLYWYQQILGQGPKLLIQFQNNGVVDDSQLPKDRFSAERLKGVDSTLKIQPAKLEDSAVYLCASSLGGAGAINQPQHFGDGTRLSIL.

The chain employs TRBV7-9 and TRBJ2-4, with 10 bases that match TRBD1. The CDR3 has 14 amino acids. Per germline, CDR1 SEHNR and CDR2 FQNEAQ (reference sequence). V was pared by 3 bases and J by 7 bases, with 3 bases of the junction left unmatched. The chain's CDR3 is CASSFWTGGNIQYF. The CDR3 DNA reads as TGTGCCAGCAGCTTTTGGACAGGGGGGAACATTCAGTACTTC.

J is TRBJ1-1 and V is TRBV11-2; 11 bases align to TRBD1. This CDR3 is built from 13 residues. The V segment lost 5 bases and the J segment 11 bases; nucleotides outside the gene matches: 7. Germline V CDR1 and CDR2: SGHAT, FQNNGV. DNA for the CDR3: TGTGCCAGCAGCCACCGGGACAGGGGGTACGCTTTCTTT. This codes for CASSHRDRGYAFF.

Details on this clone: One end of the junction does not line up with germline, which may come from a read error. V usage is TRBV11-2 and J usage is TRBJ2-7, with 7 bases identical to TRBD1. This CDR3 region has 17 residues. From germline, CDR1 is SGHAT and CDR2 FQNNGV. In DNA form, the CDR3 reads TGTGCCAGCAGCCTAGATGTCCCAGGGGGAGCTTTAGACGAGCAGTACTTC. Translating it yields CASSLDVPGGALDEQYF.

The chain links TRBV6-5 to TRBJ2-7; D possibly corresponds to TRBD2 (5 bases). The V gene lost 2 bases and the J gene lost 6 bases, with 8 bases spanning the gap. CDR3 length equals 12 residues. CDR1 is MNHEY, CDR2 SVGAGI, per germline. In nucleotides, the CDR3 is TGTGCCAGCAGTTACACCGGAGGCGAGCAGTACTTC. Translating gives CASSYTGGEQYF.

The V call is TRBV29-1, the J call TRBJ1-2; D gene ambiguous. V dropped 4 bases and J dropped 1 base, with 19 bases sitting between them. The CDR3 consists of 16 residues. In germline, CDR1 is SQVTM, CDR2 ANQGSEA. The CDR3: CSVVGAGGRDNYGYTF. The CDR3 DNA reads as TGCAGCGTTGTCGGCGCAGGAGGAAGAGATAACTATGGCTACACCTTC.

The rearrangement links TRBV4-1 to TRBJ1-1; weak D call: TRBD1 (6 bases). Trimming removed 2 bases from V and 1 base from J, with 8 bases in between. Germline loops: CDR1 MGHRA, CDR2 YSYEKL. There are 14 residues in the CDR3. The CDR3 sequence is CASSQLQGNTEAFF. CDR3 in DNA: TGCGCCAGCAGCCAACTACAGGGGAACACTGAAGCTTTCTTT.

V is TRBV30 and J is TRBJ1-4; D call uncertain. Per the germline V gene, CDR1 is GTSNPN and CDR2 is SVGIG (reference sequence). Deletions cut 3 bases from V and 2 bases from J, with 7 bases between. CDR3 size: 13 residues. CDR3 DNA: TGTGCCTGGAGCGGAGATACTAATGAAAAACTGTTTTTT. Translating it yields CAWSGDTNEKLFF.

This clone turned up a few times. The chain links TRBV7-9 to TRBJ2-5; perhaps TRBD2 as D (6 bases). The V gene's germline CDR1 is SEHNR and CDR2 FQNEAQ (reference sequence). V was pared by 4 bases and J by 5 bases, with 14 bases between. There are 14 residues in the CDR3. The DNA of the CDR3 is TGTGCCAGCAGCTCGACCGGGGGTGTTGAGACCCAGTACTTC. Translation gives CASSSTGGVETQYF.

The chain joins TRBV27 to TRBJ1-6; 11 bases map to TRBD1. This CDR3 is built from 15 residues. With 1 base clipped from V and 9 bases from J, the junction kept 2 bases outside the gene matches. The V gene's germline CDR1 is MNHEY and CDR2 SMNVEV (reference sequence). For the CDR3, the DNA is TGTGCCAGCAGTTTATGGGACAGGGGGTCTTCACCCCTCCACTTT. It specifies CASSLWDRGSSPLHF.

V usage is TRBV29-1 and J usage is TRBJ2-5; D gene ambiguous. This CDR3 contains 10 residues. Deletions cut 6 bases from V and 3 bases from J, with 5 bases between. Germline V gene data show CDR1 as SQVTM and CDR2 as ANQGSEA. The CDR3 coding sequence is TGCAGCGTAACGGAAGAGACCCAGTACTTC. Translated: CSVTEETQYF.

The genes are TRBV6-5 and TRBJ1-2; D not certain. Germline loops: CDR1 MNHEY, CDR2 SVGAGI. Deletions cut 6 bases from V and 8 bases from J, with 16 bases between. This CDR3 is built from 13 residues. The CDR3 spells CASRKPPTEGYTF. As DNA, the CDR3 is TGTGCCAGCAGAAAACCGCCCACGGAGGGCTACACCTTC.

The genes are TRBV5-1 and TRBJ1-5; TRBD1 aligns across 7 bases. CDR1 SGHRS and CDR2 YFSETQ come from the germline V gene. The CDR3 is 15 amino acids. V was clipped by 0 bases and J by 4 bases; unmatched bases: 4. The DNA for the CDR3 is TGCGCCAGCAGCTTGGGGGGACAGATTAATCAGCCCCAGCATTTT. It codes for CASSLGGQINQPQHF.

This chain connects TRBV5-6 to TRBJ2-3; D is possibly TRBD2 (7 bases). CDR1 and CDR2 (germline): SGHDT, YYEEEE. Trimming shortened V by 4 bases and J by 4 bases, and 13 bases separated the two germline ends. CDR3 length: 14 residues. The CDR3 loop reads CASSPGGGADTQYF. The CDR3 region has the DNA TGTGCCAGCAGCCCGGGGGGCGGAGCAGATACGCAGTATTTT. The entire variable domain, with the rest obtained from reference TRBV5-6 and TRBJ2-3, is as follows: DAGVTQSPTHLIKTRGQQVTLRCSPKSGHDTVSWYQQALGQGPQFIFQYYEEEERQRGNFPDRFSGHQFPNYSSELNVNALLLGDSALYLCASSPGGGADTQYFGPGTRLTVL.

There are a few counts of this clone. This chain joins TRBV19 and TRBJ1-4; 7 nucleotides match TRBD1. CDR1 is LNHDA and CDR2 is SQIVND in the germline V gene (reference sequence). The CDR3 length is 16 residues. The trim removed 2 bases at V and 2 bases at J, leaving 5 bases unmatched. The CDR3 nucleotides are TGTGCCAGTAGTATAACACTACAGGGGACTAATGAAAAACTGTTTTTT. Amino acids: CASSITLQGTNEKLFF.

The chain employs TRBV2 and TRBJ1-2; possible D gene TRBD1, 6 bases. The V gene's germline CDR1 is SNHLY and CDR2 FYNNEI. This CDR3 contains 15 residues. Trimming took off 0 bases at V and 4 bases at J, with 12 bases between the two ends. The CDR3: CASSEALRGGYGYTF. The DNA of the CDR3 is TGTGCCAGCAGTGAAGCTCTCAGGGGTGGCTATGGCTACACCTTC.

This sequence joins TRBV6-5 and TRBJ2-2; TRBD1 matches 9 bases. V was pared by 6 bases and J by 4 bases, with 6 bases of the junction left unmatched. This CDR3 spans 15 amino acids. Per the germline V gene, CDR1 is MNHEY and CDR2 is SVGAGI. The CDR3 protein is CASSRDRGGTGELFF. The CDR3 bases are TGTGCCAGCAGCCGCGACAGGGGGGGCACCGGGGAGCTGTTTTTT.

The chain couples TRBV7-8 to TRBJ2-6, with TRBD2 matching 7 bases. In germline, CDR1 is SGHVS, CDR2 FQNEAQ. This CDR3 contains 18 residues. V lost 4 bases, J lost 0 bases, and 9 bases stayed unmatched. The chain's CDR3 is CASSSALAATSGANVLTF. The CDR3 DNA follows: TGTGCCAGCAGCTCAGCTCTAGCGGCTACCTCTGGGGCCAACGTCCTGACTTTC.

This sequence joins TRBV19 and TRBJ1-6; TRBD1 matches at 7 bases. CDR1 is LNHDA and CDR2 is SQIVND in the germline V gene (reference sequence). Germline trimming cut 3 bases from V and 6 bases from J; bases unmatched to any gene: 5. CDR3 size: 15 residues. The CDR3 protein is CASSIGTGANSPLHF. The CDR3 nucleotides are TGTGCCAGTAGTATCGGAACAGGGGCTAATTCACCCCTCCACTTT.